The sequence of this TCR beta chain was determined in a study of identical twins. In its sample, this clonotype was seen many times. TCRdb re-called the 5' RACE reads through MiXCR, storing one row per CDR3 protein. The data hold about 550,000 distinct CDR3 sequences, with about a fifth observed a single time. The V gene lost 9 bases and the J gene lost 4 bases, with 18 bases spanning the gap. The CDR3 contains 15 residues. Looked up from germline, CDR1 is KGHDR and CDR2 is SFDVKD. These same records also appear under a second study, on yellow fever vaccine responses in identical twins.

The sample taken for sequencing was CD4+ T cells sorted from blood. The receptor's source is a young woman in good health. The V and J genes are TRBV24-1 and TRBJ2-1, with D possibly called TRBD1 or TRBD2 (6 bases each). This chain's CDR3 is CATSQGTQAYNEQFF. In DNA form, the CDR3 reads TGTGCCACCTCCCAGGGGACTCAGGCGTACAATGAGCAGTTCTTC.